This T cell receptor (beta chain) comes out of a study of radiation and T cells in renal cell carcinoma. This sample's time point: blood 4 weeks post-SBRT, at nephrectomy. As for treatment: 15 Gy SBRT to primary tumor, nephrectomy 4 weeks later. Nephrectomy followed 15 Gy stereotactic body radiation by 4 weeks. Clear cell pathology was present in this patient's renal cell carcinoma. Repertoires were generated with immunoSEQ multiplex PCR, while TCRdb's copy carries only in-frame clones and drops some. The sample consists of 120,000 to 150,000 clones, 80% to 90% of them appearing once. CDR1 and CDR2 (germline): LNHDA, SQIVND (reference sequence). V lost 11 bases and J 9 bases, leaving 11 bases between the germline ends. CDR3 length: 10 amino acids. The table lists this clone with a few counts. What it binds is unknown. Whole-study findings and limits: In blood, top tumor clones expanded by 2 weeks, shrinking by 4. Baseline intratumoral clonotype presence is unknown without pretreatment biopsies.

The source material was blood, sampled from a patient whose treatment included radiotherapy and nephrectomy. The sequence was obtained from a woman aged 50 to 60 with renal cell carcinoma. The chain combines TRBV19 with TRBJ2-1, with D maybe TRBD2 (6 bases). CDR3 in amino acids: CAAGWSEQFF. CDR3 in DNA: TGTGCCGCGGGGTGGTCTGAGCAGTTCTTC.